The 3 T cell receptor beta chains in this list originate from one sample, sequenced in a study of blood T cell repertoires in COVID-19. Generated by immunoSEQ multiplex PCR, the TCRdb table keeps only in-frame clones and is missing some. The sample has hundreds of thousands of clones; around 87% are singletons. Sequencing was done on a sample of peripheral blood. The receptors here all came from a woman in her thirties who had recovered from COVID-19.

This clone occurred once. This chain uses TRBV7-2 with TRBJ2-7; TRBD2 matches 7 bases. The trim removed 5 bases at V and 2 bases at J, leaving 6 bases unmatched. CDR3 length equals 14 residues. Germline V gene data show CDR1 as SGHTA and CDR2 as FQGNSA. The chain's CDR3 is CASSIPGLPYEQYF. In DNA, the CDR3 is TGTGCCAGCAGCATACCGGGACTACCCTACGAGCAGTACTTC. Full variable domain (remainder filled in from reference TRBV7-2 and TRBJ2-7): GAGVSQSPSNKVTEKGKDVELRCDPISGHTALYWYRQSLGQGLEFLIYFQGNSAPDKSGLPSDRFSAERTGGSVSTLTIQRTQQEDSAVYLCASSIPGLPYEQYFGPGTRLTVT.

The chain combines TRBV19 with TRBJ1-6; TRBD1 agrees at 11 bases. Germline CDR1 and CDR2: LNHDA and SQIVND (reference sequence). The CDR3 runs 16 residues. V gave up 8 bases and J gave up 4 bases; unmatched junction bases: 7. As DNA, the CDR3 is TGTGCCAGTGGACAGGGGGCACTTGTTTATAATTCACCCCTCCACTTT. Its protein product is CASGQGALVYNSPLHF.

This rearrangement joins TRBV9 to TRBJ2-3, with D possibly matching TRBD1 (5 bases). V gave up 3 bases and J gave up 2 bases, with 10 bases separating them. Germline CDR1 is SGDLS and CDR2 is YYNGEE. This CDR3 has 14 amino acids. CDR3 loop: CASSGRALTDTQYF. The CDR3 nucleotides are TGTGCCAGCAGCGGCAGGGCCCTCACAGATACGCAGTATTTT.